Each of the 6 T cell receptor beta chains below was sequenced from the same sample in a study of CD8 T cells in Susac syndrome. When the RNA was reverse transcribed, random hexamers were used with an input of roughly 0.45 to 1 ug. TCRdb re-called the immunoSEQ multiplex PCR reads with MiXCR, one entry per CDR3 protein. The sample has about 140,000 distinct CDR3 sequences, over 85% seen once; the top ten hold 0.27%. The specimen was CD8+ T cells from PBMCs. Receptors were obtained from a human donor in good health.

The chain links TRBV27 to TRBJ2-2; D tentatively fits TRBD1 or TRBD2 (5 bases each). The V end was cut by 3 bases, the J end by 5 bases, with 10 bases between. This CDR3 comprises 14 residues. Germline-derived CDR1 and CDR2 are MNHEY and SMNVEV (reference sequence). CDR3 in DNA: TGTGCCAGCAGTTTTATCTGGGGGACCGGGGAGCTGTTTTTT. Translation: CASSFIWGTGELFF.

DNA of the CDR3: TGTGCCAGCAGCATGGGGACTAGCGGGAGAAATGAGCAGTTCTTC. Translation gives CASSMGTSGRNEQFF. The V gene is TRBV7-2, the J gene TRBJ2-1, with TRBD2 matching over 14 bases. The CDR3 contains 15 residues. The germline CDR1 and CDR2 sequences are SGHTA and FQGNSA. J was trimmed by 7 bases and V by 5 bases; bases with no gene match: 4.

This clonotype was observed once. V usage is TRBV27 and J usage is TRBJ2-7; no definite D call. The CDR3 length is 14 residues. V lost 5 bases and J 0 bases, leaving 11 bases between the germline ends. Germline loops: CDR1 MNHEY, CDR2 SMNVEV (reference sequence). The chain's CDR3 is CASSIAESSYEQYF. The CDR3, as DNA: TGTGCCAGCAGTATTGCCGAGAGCTCCTACGAGCAGTACTTC.

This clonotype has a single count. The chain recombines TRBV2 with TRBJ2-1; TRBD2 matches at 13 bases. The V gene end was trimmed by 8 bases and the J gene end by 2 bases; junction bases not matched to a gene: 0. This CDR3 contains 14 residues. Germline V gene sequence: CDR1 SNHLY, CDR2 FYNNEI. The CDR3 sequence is CASGTSGTYNEQFF. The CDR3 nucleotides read TGTGCCAGCGGGACTAGCGGGACCTACAATGAGCAGTTCTTC.

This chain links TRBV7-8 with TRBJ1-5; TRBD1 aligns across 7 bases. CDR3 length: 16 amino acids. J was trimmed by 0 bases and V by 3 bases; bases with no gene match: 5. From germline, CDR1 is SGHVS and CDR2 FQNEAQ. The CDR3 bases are TGTGCCAGCAGCTTGGGGACAGTTTATAGCAATCAGCCCCAGCATTTT. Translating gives CASSLGTVYSNQPQHF.

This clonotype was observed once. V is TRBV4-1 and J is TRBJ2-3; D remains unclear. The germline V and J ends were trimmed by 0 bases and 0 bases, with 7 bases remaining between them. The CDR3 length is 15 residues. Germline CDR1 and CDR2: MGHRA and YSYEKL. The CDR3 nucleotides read TGCGCCAGCAGCCAAGACGATACCAGCACAGATACGCAGTATTTT. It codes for CASSQDDTSTDTQYF.